This is a list of T cell receptor beta chains from one sample in a study of read filtering for tumor transcriptome and immune sequencing. TCRdb redid the calling of the reads with MiXCR, one entry per CDR3 protein. Of about 57,000 distinct CDR3 sequences listed, around a fifth are singletons. Sequencing was performed on a population of CD138-negative cells sorted from bone marrow. The receptors here all came from a donor over 35 with multiple myeloma. Both conserved end residues are part of each CDR3. Fields, in order: V gene, CDR3 length, J gene, clone size, D gene, CDR3 protein, CDR3 DNA. D genes are given only for firm matches. Size is omitted from some rows. Given values are once, few, many or a class for expanded clones.

TRBV7-9,16,TRBJ2-1,many,TRBD2,CASSLVRASGLNEQFF,TGTGCCAGCAGCTTAGTACGGGCTAGCGGGTTAAATGAGCAGTTCTTC
TRBV5-1,16,TRBJ2-7,-,-,CASSLDPGTVKYEQYF,TGCGCCAGCAGCTTGGACCCAGGGACGGTAAAATACGAGCAGTACTTC
TRBV28,17,TRBJ1-2,-,-,CASSLSSAVVANYGYTF,TGTGCCAGCAGTTTATCCAGCGCGGTCGTAGCTAACTATGGCTACACCTTC
TRBV20-1,13,TRBJ2-4,-,-,CSASEGGKNIQYF,TGCAGTGCTAGCGAGGGAGGCAAAAACATTCAGTACTTC
TRBV20-1,15,TRBJ1-1,many,-,CSARRVLEVNTEAFF,TGCAGTGCTAGAAGGGTACTGGAGGTGAACACTGAAGCTTTCTTT
TRBV6-5,16,TRBJ1-3,many,-,CASSRLRGNSGNTIYF,TGTGCCAGCAGCCGACTTCGAGGGAACTCTGGAAACACCATATATTTT
TRBV3-1,13,TRBJ2-3,many,-,CASSPPGVDTQYF,TGTGCCAGCAGCCCCCCAGGGGTAGATACGCAGTATTTT
TRBV7-9,13,TRBJ2-3,many,-,CASSSDSTDTQYF,TGTGCCAGCAGCTCTGACAGCACAGATACGCAGTATTTT
TRBV20-1,15,TRBJ2-1,medium-sized,-,CSARDSEMSYNEQFF,TGCAGTGCCCGGGACTCTGAAATGTCCTACAATGAGCAGTTCTTC
TRBV24-1,16,TRBJ1-5,few,-,CATSDGLRGSSEPQHF,TGTGCCACCAGTGATGGGTTGAGAGGGAGCAGTGAGCCCCAGCATTTT
TRBV9,12,TRBJ2-3,many,-,CASSTLADTQYF,TGTGCCAGCAGCACCTTAGCGGATACGCAGTATTTT
TRBV4-1,14,TRBJ2-7,many,TRBD2,CASSHGRPTYEQYF,TGCGCCAGCAGCCACGGGAGGCCCACCTACGAGCAGTACTTC
TRBV6-1,15,TRBJ1-5,many,-,CASSSRGGGLQPQHF,TGTGCCAGCAGTTCTCGAGGTGGGGGGCTGCAGCCCCAGCATTTT
TRBV12-3/TRBV12-4,14,TRBJ2-1,-,-,CASSSEDRYNEQFF,TGTGCCAGCAGTTCTGAGGACCGATACAATGAGCAGTTCTTC
TRBV24-1,18,TRBJ2-3,many,TRBD2,CATSEPGLAGAYTDTQYF,TGTGCCACCAGTGAACCCGGACTAGCGGGGGCATACACAGATACGCAGTATTTT
TRBV27,15,TRBJ1-5,few,TRBD1,CASSLKPGGHQPQHF,TGTGCCAGCAGTTTAAAGCCAGGGGGCCACCAGCCCCAGCATTTT
TRBV5-1,14,TRBJ2-5,many,TRBD1,CASSSSGGQETQYF,TGCGCCAGCAGCTCTTCAGGGGGCCAAGAGACCCAGTACTTC
TRBV29-1,12,TRBJ2-2,-,-,CSASLWTGELFF,TGCAGCGCCAGCCTATGGACCGGGGAGCTGTTTTTT
TRBV6-1,17,TRBJ2-3,many,-,CASSEDMGDLGTDTQYF,TGTGCCAGCAGTGAAGATATGGGCGACCTAGGAACAGATACGCAGTATTTT
TRBV20-1,14,TRBJ2-2,few,TRBD1,CSARDSLNTGELSF,TGCAGTGCTCGGGACAGCCTGAACACCGGGGAGCTGTCTTTT
TRBV5-4,15,TRBJ2-7,few,-,CASSLESGSAHEQYF,TGTGCCAGCAGCTTGGAGAGCGGTTCAGCCCACGAGCAGTACTTC
TRBV20-1,15,TRBJ2-5,many,TRBD1,CSAGGQGADQETQYF,TGCAGTGCTGGTGGACAGGGTGCTGACCAAGAGACCCAGTACTTC
TRBV4-1,14,TRBJ1-5,-,-,CASSQAGSNQPQHF,TGCGCCAGCAGCCAAGCGGGTAGCAATCAGCCCCAGCATTTT
TRBV7-9,15,TRBJ2-7,-,TRBD2,CASSSGLAGLYEQYF,TGTGCCAGCAGCTCGGGACTAGCGGGACTCTACGAGCAGTACTTC
TRBV12-5,12,TRBJ2-1,-,-,CASSTDYNEQFF,TGTGCTAGTTCGACCGATTACAATGAGCAGTTCTTC
TRBV5-1,14,TRBJ2-7,few,TRBD2,CASSTASGGYEQYF,TGCGCCAGCAGCACCGCTAGCGGCGGCTACGAGCAGTACTTC
TRBV28,11,TRBJ2-3,many,-,CASSTPDTQYF,TGTGCCAGCAGCACCCCAGATACGCAGTATTTT
TRBV20-1,13,TRBJ1-4,many,-,CSAGASGGEKLFF,TGCAGTGCCGGGGCTTCTGGGGGTGAAAAACTGTTTTTT
TRBV29-1,17,TRBJ2-2,many,TRBD1,CSVETFGQGTGTGELFF,TGCAGCGTTGAAACCTTTGGACAGGGGACTGGCACCGGGGAGCTGTTTTTT
TRBV5-1,14,TRBJ1-1,-,TRBD1,CASSQQGEGTEAFF,TGCGCCAGCAGCCAACAGGGGGAAGGTACTGAAGCTTTCTTT
TRBV28,13,TRBJ2-7,many,-,CASSLPGAYEQYF,TGTGCCAGCAGTTTACCCGGGGCCTACGAGCAGTACTTC
TRBV7-2,15,TRBJ2-3,many,-,CASSLQGGLADTQYF,TGTGCCAGCAGCCTACAGGGTGGATTGGCAGATACGCAGTATTTT
TRBV2,14,TRBJ1-1,-,-,CASSPQGIGTEAFF,TGTGCCAGCAGTCCCCAGGGAATTGGCACTGAAGCTTTCTTT
TRBV11-2,13,TRBJ2-7,many,-,CASSLGLTYEQYF,TGTGCCAGCAGCTTGGGGCTGACCTACGAGCAGTACTTC
TRBV19,14,TRBJ2-5,-,-,CASSIAEGQETQYF,TGTGCCAGTAGTATAGCTGAAGGGCAAGAGACCCAGTACTTC
TRBV18,15,TRBJ1-1,many,-,CASSPGTARNTEAFF,TGTGCCAGCTCCCCCGGGACGGCCCGGAACACTGAAGCTTTCTTT
TRBV12-3/TRBV12-4,18,TRBJ2-2,many,TRBD2,CASSVRVAGDMNTGELFF,TGTGCCAGCAGTGTCCGGGTAGCGGGGGATATGAACACCGGGGAGCTGTTTTTT